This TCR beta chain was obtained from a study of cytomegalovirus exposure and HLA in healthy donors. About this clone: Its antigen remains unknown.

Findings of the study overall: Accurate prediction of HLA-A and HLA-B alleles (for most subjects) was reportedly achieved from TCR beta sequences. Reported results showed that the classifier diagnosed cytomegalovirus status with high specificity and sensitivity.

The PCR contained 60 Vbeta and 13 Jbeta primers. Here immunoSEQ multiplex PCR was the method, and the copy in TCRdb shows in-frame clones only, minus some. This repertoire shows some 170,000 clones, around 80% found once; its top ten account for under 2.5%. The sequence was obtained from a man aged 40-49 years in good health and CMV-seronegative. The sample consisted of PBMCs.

The CDR3 here is CAIKKESSNTEAFF. The CDR3 DNA sequence: TGTGCCATCAAAAAAGAGTCCTCGAACACTGAAGCTTTCTTT. The rearrangement joins TRBV19 to TRBJ1-1; D is uncertain. The CDR3 covers 14 residues. Germline V gives CDR1 LNHDA, CDR2 SQIVND (reference sequence). Trimming left V 10 bases short and J 1 base short, with 16 bases between.